This is a list of T cell receptor beta chains from one sample in a study of vaccination effects on CD4 cells after COVID-19. Antigens for these TCRs are unknown. Libraries were prepared by immunoSEQ multiplex PCR; TCRdb keeps only in-frame clonotypes and omits some of them. The sample has tens of thousands of clones; about 67% are singletons. The starting material was CD4+ T cells from PBMCs cultured with HCoV-NL63 spike peptides, obtained after COVID-19 vaccination. These receptors were collected from a human donor who received a COVID-19 vaccine. CDR3s include the opening cysteine and the closing phenylalanine or tryptophan. A D gene is named only where the DNA matches it firmly. Clone sizes are given selectively: once, few, many, or a class where the clone is expanded.

j_call d_call clone_size v_call cdr3_nt cdr3_aa
TRBJ1-4 . . TRBV11-2 TGTGCCAGCAGCTTAGAAGAAAAACTGTTTTTT CASSLEEKLFF
TRBJ2-7 . few TRBV7-9 TGTGCCAGCAGTCGGACAGAAGTCTACGAGCAGTACTTC CASSRTEVYEQYF
TRBJ2-2 . . TRBV2 TGTGCCAGCAACGGGCCGCAGACCACCGGGGAGCTGTTTTTT CASNGPQTTGELFF
TRBJ2-7 TRBD1 . TRBV2 TGTGCCAGCAGCCTTCCCCGTGCCGGGACAGGGGGCTACGAGCAGTACTTC CASSLPRAGTGGYEQYF
TRBJ2-5 . . TRBV5-1 TGCGCCAGCAGCCACGACCCCGGCACTCAAGAGACCCAGTACTTC CASSHDPGTQETQYF
TRBJ2-3 . . TRBV2 TGTGCCAGCTACTCCCCGGGGGTAGCAGATACGCAGTATTTT CASYSPGVADTQYF
TRBJ1-1 . few TRBV9 TGTGCCAGCAGCGCTACGGTCGGCACTGAAGCTTTCTTT CASSATVGTEAFF
TRBJ2-3 TRBD2 once TRBV10-3 TGTGCCATCGGGCGTAGCGGGAGGAGCGAAGATACGCAGTATTTT CAIGRSGRSEDTQYF
TRBJ2-2 TRBD2 once TRBV5-6 TGTGCCAGCAGCTTGGTGCTAGCGGGCACTTTAACCGGGGAGCTGTTTTTT CASSLVLAGTLTGELFF
TRBJ1-2 TRBD1 . TRBV5-6 TGTGCCAGCAGCGTCGACAGGGACTATGGCTACACCTTC CASSVDRDYGYTF
TRBJ2-5 . . TRBV4-1 TGCGCCAGCAAGGACAGAGGAAACCAAGAGACCCAGTACTTC CASKDRGNQETQYF
TRBJ1-5 . . TRBV6-5 TGTGCCAGCAGACCTATGGCGAAGAGCAATCAGCCCCAGCATTTT CASRPMAKSNQPQHF
TRBJ2-2 . . TRBV7-2 TGTGCCAGCAGCTTAAGGAGGGGCGCCGGCGGGGAGCTGTTTTTT CASSLRRGAGGELFF
TRBJ1-4 . . TRBV12-3/TRBV12-4 TGTGCCAGCGCCCAGGCTTCTAATGAAAAACTGTTTTTT CASAQASNEKLFF
TRBJ1-5 . . TRBV5-8 TGTGCCAGCAGCTTGTATCAGGGGTTACAGCCCCAGCATTTT CASSLYQGLQPQHF
TRBJ2-3 TRBD2 . TRBV3-1/TRBV3-2 TGTGCCAGCAGCCAAGACCCGAGGACTAGCGGGAGGGCCATGGATACGCAGTATTTT CASSQDPRTSGRAMDTQYF
TRBJ2-5 . . TRBV7-2 TGTGCCAGCAGCTATAGCCAGACCCAGTACTTC CASSYSQTQYF
TRBJ1-6 . few TRBV4-2 TGTGCCAGCAGCCAAGATTATTCGCAGGGCTATAATTCACCCCTCCACTTT CASSQDYSQGYNSPLHF
TRBJ1-5 . . TRBV18 TGTGCCAGCTCTCAACAAGGACAGACGGATCAGCCCCAGCATTTT CASSQQGQTDQPQHF
TRBJ2-5 . . TRBV5-1 TGCGCCAGCAGCTTGCGGGGACCAAGGCTACGGGAGACCCAGTACTTC CASSLRGPRLRETQYF
TRBJ1-5 TRBD1 . TRBV19 TGTGCCAGTAGTCCGGACAGGGGGCTCGTTCAGCCCCAGCATTTT CASSPDRGLVQPQHF
TRBJ2-3 TRBD2 . TRBV18 TGTGCCAGCTCACCGGGGCTAGCGGGAGTCACAGATACGCAGTATTTT CASSPGLAGVTDTQYF
TRBJ2-3 TRBD2 . TRBV6-6 TGTGCCGGAGCTAGGAGCGGGGGGATTACAGATACGCAGTATTTT CAGARSGGITDTQYF
TRBJ2-3 . . TRBV19 TGTGCCAGTAAGGGAGGGGGGCTTACAGATACGCAGTATTTT CASKGGGLTDTQYF